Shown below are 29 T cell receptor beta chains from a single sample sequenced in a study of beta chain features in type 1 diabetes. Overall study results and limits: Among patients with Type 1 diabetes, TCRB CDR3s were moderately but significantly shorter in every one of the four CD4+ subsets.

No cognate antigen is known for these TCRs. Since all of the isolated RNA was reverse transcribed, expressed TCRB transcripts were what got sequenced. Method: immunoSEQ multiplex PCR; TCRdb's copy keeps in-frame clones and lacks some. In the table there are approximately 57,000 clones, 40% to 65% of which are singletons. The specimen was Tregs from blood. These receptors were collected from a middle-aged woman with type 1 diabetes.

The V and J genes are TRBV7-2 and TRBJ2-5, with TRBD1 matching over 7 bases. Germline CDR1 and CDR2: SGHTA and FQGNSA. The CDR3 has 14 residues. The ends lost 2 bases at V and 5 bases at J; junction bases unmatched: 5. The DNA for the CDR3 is TGTGCCAGCAGCTTAACTGACAGGGTGGAGACCCAGTACTTC. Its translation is CASSLTDRVETQYF.

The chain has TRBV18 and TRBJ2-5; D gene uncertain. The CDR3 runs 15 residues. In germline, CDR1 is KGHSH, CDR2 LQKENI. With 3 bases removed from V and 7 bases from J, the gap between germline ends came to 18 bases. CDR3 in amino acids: CASSPPEAVHGTQYF. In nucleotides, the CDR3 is TGTGCCAGCTCACCCCCCGAGGCGGTTCATGGGACCCAGTACTTC.

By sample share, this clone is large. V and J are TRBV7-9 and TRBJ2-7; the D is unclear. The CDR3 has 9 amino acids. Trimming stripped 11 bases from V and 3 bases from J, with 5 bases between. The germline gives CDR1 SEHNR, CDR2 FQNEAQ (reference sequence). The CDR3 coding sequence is TGTGCCTTCAACTACGAGCAGTACTTC. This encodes CAFNYEQYF.

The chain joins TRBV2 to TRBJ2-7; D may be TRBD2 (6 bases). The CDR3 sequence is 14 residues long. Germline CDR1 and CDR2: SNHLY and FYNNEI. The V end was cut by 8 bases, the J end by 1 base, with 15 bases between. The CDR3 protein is CASRRERGSYEQYF. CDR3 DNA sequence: TGTGCCAGCCGCCGGGAGAGGGGATCCTACGAGCAGTACTTC. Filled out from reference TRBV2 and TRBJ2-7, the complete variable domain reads EPEVTQTPSHQVTQMGQEVILRCVPISNHLYFYWYRQILGQKVEFLVSFYNNEISEKSEIFDDQFSVERPDGSNFTLKIRSTKLEDSAMYFCASRRERGSYEQYFGPGTRLTVT.

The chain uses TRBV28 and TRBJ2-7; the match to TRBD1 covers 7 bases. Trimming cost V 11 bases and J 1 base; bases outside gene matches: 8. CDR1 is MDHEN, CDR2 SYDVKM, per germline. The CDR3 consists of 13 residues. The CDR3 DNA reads TGTGCCTCAGCGACAGGGCGTTCCTACGAGCAGTACTTC. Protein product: CASATGRSYEQYF.

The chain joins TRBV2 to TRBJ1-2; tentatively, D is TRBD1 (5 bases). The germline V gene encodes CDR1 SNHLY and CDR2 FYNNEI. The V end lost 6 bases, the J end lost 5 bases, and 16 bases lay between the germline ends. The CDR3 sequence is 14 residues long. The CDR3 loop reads CASRSRTPRYGYTF. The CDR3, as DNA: TGTGCCAGCAGAAGTCGGACACCAAGATATGGCTACACCTTC.

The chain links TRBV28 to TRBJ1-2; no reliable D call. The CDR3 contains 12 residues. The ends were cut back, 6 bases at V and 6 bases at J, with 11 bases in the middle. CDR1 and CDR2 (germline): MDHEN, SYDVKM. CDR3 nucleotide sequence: TGTGCCAGCAGAAGAGGTCCCGATGGCTACACCTTC. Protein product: CASRRGPDGYTF.

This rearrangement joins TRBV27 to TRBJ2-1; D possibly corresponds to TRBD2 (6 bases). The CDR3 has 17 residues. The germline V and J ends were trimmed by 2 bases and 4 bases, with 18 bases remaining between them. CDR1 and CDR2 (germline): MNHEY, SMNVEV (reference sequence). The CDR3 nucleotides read TGTGCCAGCAGTTTAGAGTTCAGGGACTTCGCTTACAATGAGCAGTTCTTC. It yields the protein CASSLEFRDFAYNEQFF.

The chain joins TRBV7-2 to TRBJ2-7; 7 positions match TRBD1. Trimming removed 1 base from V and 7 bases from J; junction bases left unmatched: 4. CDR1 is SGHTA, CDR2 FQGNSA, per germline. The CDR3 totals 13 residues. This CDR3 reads CASSLGGQYEQYF. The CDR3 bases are TGTGCCAGCAGCTTAGGGGGACAGTATGAGCAGTACTTC.

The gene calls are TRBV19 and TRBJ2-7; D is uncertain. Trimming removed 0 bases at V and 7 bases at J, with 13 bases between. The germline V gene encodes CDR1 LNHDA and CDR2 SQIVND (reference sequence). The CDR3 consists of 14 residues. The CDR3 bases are TGTGCCAGTAGTATAGACGGAAGGTCAGGTGAGCAGTACTTC. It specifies CASSIDGRSGEQYF.

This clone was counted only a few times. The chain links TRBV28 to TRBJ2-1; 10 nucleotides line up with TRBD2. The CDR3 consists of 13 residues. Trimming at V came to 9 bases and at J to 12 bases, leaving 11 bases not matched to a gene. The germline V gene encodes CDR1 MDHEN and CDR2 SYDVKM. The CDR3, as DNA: TGTGCCAGTCTCATAGCGGGAGGAAAGCGGCAGTTCTTC. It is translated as CASLIAGGKRQFF. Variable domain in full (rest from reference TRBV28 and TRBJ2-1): DVKVTQSSRYLVKRTGEKVFLECVQDMDHENMFWYRQDPGLGLRLIYFSYDVKMKEKGDIPEGYSVSREKKERFSLILESASTNQTSMYLCASLIAGGKRQFFGPGTRLTVL.

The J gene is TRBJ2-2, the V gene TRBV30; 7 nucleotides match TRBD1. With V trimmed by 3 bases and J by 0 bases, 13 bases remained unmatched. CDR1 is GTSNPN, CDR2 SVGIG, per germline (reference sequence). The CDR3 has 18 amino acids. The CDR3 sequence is CAWRGMDRKNTNTGELFF. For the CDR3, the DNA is TGTGCCTGGAGGGGAATGGACAGGAAGAATACGAACACCGGGGAGCTGTTTTTT.

As DNA, the CDR3 is TGTGCCGGGGGCCAGGGGTTACGCGAGCAGTACTTC. This sequence encodes CAGGQGLREQYF. This rearrangement joins TRBV6-5 to TRBJ2-7; perhaps TRBD1 as D (6 bases). This CDR3 is 12 amino acids long. The germline gives CDR1 MNHEY, CDR2 SVGAGI. V dropped 11 bases and J dropped 6 bases, with 17 bases sitting between them.

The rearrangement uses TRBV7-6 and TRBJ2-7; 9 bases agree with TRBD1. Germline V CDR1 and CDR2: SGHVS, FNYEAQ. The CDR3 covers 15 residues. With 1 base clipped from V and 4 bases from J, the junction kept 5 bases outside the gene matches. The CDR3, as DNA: TGTGCCAGCAGCTTAGGGGGACAGGGTTGGTACGAGCAGTACTTC. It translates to CASSLGGQGWYEQYF.

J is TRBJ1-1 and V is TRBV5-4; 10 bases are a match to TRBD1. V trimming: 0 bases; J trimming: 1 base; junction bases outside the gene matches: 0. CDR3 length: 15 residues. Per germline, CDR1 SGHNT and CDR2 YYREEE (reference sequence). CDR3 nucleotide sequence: TGTGCCAGCAGCTTGGGACAGGGGGCGAACACTGAAGCTTTCTTT. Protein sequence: CASSLGQGANTEAFF.

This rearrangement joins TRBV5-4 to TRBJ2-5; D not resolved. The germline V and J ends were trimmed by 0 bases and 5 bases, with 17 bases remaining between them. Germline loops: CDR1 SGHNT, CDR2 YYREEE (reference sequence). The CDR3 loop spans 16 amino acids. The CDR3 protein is CASSLVVGFAGETQYF. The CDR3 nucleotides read TGTGCCAGCAGCTTGGTGGTGGGTTTTGCCGGGGAGACCCAGTACTTC.

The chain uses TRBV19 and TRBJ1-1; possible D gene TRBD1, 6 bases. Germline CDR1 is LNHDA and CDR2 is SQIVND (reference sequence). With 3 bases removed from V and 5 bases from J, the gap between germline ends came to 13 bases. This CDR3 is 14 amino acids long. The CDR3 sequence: CASSIRGGTTEAFF. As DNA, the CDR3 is TGTGCCAGTAGTATTAGGGGGGGAACGACTGAAGCTTTCTTT.

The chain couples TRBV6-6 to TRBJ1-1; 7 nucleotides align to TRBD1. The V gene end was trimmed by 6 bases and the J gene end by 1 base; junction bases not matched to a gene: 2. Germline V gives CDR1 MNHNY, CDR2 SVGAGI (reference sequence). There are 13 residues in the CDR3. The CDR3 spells CASRGQPNTEAFF. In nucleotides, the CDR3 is TGTGCCAGCAGGGGACAGCCGAACACTGAAGCTTTCTTT.

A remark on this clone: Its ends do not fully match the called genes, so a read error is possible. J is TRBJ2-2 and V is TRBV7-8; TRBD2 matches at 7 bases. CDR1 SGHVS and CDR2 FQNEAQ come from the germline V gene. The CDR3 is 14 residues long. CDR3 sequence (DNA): TGTGCCAGCAGCCTAGCGGCGAGGACCGGGGAGCTGTTTTTT. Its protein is CASSLAARTGELFF.

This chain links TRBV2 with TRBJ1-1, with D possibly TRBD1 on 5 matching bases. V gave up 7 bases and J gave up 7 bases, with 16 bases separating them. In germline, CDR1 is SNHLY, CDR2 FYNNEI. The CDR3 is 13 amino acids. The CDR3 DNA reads TGTGCCAGCACCCTGAACCTCGACAGTGAAGCTTTCTTT. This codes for CASTLNLDSEAFF.

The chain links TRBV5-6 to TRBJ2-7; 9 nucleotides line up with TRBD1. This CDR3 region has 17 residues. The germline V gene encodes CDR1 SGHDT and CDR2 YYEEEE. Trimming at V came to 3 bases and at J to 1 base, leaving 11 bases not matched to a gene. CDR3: CASSSSQGAGFSYEQYF. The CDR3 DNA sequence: TGTGCCAGCAGCTCCTCACAGGGGGCCGGATTTTCCTACGAGCAGTACTTC.

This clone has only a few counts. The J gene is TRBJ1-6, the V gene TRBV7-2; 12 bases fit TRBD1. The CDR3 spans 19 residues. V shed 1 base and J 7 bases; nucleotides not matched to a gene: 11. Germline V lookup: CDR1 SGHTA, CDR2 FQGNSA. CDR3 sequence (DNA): TGTGCCAGCAGCTTAGGTTGGGACAGGGGGCAACTTATCAATTCACCCCTCCACTTT. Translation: CASSLGWDRGQLINSPLHF.

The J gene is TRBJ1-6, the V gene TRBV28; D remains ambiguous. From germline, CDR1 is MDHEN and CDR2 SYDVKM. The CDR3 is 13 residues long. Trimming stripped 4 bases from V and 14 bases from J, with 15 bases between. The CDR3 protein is CASSSAELITLHF. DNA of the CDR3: TGTGCCAGCAGTTCGGCGGAATTAATTACCCTCCACTTT.

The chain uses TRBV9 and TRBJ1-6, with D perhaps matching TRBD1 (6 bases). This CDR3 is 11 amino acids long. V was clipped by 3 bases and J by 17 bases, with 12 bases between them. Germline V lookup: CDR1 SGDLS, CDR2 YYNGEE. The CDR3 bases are TGTGCCAGCAGCGGGGGGGGGCGCTTCCACTTT. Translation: CASSGGGRFHF.

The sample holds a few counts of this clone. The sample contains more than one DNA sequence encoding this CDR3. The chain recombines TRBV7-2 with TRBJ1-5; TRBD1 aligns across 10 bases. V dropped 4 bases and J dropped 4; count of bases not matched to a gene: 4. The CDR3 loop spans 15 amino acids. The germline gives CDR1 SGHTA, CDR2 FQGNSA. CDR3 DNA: TGTGCCAGCAGCTGGACAGGGGGAGAAAATCAGCCCCAGCATTTT. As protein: CASSWTGGENQPQHF.

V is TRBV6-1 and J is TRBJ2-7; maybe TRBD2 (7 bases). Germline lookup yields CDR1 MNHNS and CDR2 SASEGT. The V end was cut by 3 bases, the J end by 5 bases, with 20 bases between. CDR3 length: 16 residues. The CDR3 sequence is CASSDFRGGQFDEQYF. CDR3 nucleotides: TGTGCCAGCAGTGACTTTAGGGGGGGACAATTCGACGAGCAGTACTTC.

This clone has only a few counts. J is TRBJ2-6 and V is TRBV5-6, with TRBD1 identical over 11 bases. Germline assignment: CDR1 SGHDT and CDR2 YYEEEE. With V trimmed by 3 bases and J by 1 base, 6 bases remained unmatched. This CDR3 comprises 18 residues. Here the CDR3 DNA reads TGTGCCAGCAGCTCTGGGACAGGGGGTACTTCTGGGGCCAACGTCCTGACTTTC. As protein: CASSSGTGGTSGANVLTF.

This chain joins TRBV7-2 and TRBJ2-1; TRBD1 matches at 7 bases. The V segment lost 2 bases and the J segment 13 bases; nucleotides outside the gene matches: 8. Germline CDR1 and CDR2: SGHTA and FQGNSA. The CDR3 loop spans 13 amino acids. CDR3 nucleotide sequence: TGTGCCAGCAGCTTAACATTCTGGGACAGTCAGTTCTTC. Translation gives CASSLTFWDSQFF.

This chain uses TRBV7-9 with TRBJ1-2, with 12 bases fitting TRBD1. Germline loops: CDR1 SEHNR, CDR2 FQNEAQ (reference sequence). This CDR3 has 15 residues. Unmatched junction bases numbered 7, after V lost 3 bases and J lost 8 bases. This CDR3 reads CASSFRDRGLLGYTF. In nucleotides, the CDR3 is TGTGCCAGCAGCTTTAGGGACAGGGGGCTACTCGGCTACACCTTC.